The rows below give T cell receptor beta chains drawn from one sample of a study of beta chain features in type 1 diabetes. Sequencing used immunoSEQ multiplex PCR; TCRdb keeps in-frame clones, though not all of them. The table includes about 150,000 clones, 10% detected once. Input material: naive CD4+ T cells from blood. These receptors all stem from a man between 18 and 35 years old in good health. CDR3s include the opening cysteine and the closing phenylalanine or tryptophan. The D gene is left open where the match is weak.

CDR3: CASSIPHGGETQYF; D: .; J: TRBJ2-5; V: TRBV6-1
CDR3: CASSLGVAQETQYF; D: .; J: TRBJ2-5; V: TRBV4-2
CDR3: CSASDNYEQYF; D: .; J: TRBJ2-7; V: TRBV20-1
CDR3: CASSHASGGGEQFF; D: .; J: TRBJ2-1; V: TRBV5-4
CDR3: CASSIRGGADKNIQYF; D: .; J: TRBJ2-4; V: TRBV19
CDR3: CASMLGPSLAGEKLFF; D: .; J: TRBJ1-4; V: TRBV5-1
CDR3: CAWSYRQGVYEQYF; D: TRBD1; J: TRBJ2-7; V: TRBV30
CDR3: CASNRQEPSTDTQYF; D: .; J: TRBJ2-3; V: TRBV5-1
CDR3: CASSLPPGTGGSGELFF; D: TRBD1; J: TRBJ2-2; V: TRBV27
CDR3: CAISRSGTGGAGELFF; D: TRBD1; J: TRBJ2-2; V: TRBV10-3